Listed below are T cell receptor beta chains from one sample, sequenced in a study of T cell responses to AZD1222 COVID-19 vaccine. Only in-frame clones appear in the TCRdb table, and some are missing; sequencing was by immunoSEQ multiplex PCR. The data contain roughly 150,000 clones, about 91% of them singletons. This specimen consisted of peripheral blood, obtained on day 0 of AZD1222 vaccination. These receptors all stem from an adult in good health. The CDR3 runs from the conserved cysteine through the conserved F or W. A D gene is named only where the DNA matches it firmly. Only some rows state a clone size, as once, few, many or a class for expanded clones.

J: TRBJ1-6; size: NA; D: NA; V: TRBV13; CDR3: CASSLPGWSSPLHF; DNA: TGTGCCAGCAGCTTACCCGGCTGGAGTTCACCCCTCCACTTT
J: TRBJ1-3; size: NA; D: NA; V: TRBV19; CDR3: CASSIQSGPGNTIYF; DNA: TGTGCCAGTAGTATTCAATCAGGCCCGGGAAACACCATATATTTT
J: TRBJ2-1; size: NA; D: TRBD2; V: TRBV7-2; CDR3: CASSLVSRGDEQFF; DNA: TGTGCCAGCAGCTTAGTGTCCCGGGGGGATGAGCAGTTCTTC
J: TRBJ2-6; size: once; D: TRBD1; V: TRBV13; CDR3: CASSPPWTGESGANVLTF; DNA: TGTGCCAGCAGCCCCCCCTGGACAGGGGAGTCTGGGGCCAACGTCCTGACTTTC
J: TRBJ2-7; size: NA; D: NA; V: TRBV19; CDR3: CASRGENEQYF; DNA: TGTGCCAGTAGGGGCGAGAACGAGCAGTACTTC
J: TRBJ2-5; size: NA; D: NA; V: TRBV9; CDR3: CASSVGGQSQETQYF; DNA: TGTGCCAGCAGCGTGGGGGGACAGTCCCAAGAGACCCAGTACTTC
J: TRBJ2-1; size: once; D: NA; V: TRBV29-1; CDR3: CSVMGFGVYNEQFF; DNA: TGCAGCGTGATGGGGTTCGGGGTCTACAATGAGCAGTTCTTC
J: TRBJ2-2; size: NA; D: TRBD2; V: TRBV3-1/TRBV3-2; CDR3: CASSHLSGPSNTGELFF; DNA: TGTGCCAGCAGCCACCTTAGCGGGCCCTCGAACACCGGGGAGCTGTTTTTT
J: TRBJ1-6; size: NA; D: TRBD1; V: TRBV10-1; CDR3: CASRQGATSYNSPLHF; DNA: TGCGCCAGCAGACAGGGGGCCACCTCCTATAATTCACCCCTCCACTTT
J: TRBJ1-5; size: NA; D: NA; V: TRBV5-1; CDR3: CASSPGLSNQPQHF; DNA: TGCGCCAGCAGCCCGGGACTTAGCAATCAGCCCCAGCATTTT
J: TRBJ1-2; size: NA; D: NA; V: TRBV28; CDR3: CASSGISGYTF; DNA: TGTGCCAGCAGTGGCATCAGTGGCTACACCTTC
J: TRBJ2-7; size: NA; D: TRBD1; V: TRBV4-1; CDR3: CASSRAGTGPYEQYF; DNA: TGCGCCAGCAGCCGTGCCGGGACAGGACCCTACGAGCAGTACTTC
J: TRBJ2-3; size: NA; D: TRBD2; V: TRBV29-1; CDR3: CSVDTRGASTDTQYF; DNA: TGCAGCGTTGATACGCGGGGGGCTAGCACAGATACGCAGTATTTT
J: TRBJ1-6; size: NA; D: NA; V: TRBV27; CDR3: CASKSTGASPLHF; DNA: TGTGCCAGCAAGTCCACGGGGGCTTCACCCCTCCACTTT
J: TRBJ2-7; size: NA; D: NA; V: TRBV21-1; CDR3: CASPDSSYEQYF; DNA: TGTGCCAGCCCGGACAGCTCCTACGAGCAGTACTTC
J: TRBJ1-2; size: NA; D: TRBD1; V: TRBV7-9; CDR3: CASSLGGRQGQYYGYTF; DNA: TGTGCCAGCAGCTTAGGGGGGCGACAGGGGCAGTACTATGGCTACACCTTC
J: TRBJ2-3; size: NA; D: TRBD2; V: TRBV6-4; CDR3: CASSERGGTDTQYF; DNA: TGTGCCAGCAGTGAGCGGGGGGGCACAGATACGCAGTATTTT
J: TRBJ1-5; size: NA; D: NA; V: TRBV28; CDR3: CASLPGTREWQPQHF; DNA: TGTGCCAGCCTTCCCGGGACACGCGAATGGCAGCCCCAGCATTTT
J: TRBJ1-5; size: NA; D: TRBD1; V: TRBV4-3; CDR3: CASSSRTGSQPQHF; DNA: TGCGCCAGCAGCTCCCGGACAGGATCTCAGCCCCAGCATTTT
J: TRBJ2-7; size: NA; D: NA; V: TRBV28; CDR3: CASSTTWDTGRSYEQYF; DNA: TGTGCCAGCAGTACTACCTGGGACACTGGACGCTCCTACGAGCAGTACTTC
J: TRBJ2-3; size: NA; D: TRBD2; V: TRBV5-6; CDR3: CASSNGLAGSTDTQYF; DNA: TGTGCCAGCAGCAACGGACTAGCGGGTAGCACAGATACGCAGTATTTT
J: TRBJ2-5; size: NA; D: NA; V: TRBV18; CDR3: CASSNQQETQYF; DNA: TGTGCCAGCTCAAACCAGCAAGAGACCCAGTACTTC
J: TRBJ2-7; size: NA; D: TRBD1; V: TRBV7-8; CDR3: CASSSPYRGDHEQYF; DNA: TGTGCCAGCAGCTCCCCTTACAGGGGGGACCACGAGCAGTACTTC
J: TRBJ1-6; size: NA; D: TRBD1; V: TRBV28; CDR3: CASMSGGFSPLHF; DNA: TGTGCCAGCATGTCAGGGGGCTTTTCACCCCTCCACTTT
J: TRBJ2-5; size: NA; D: TRBD1; V: TRBV5-1; CDR3: CASRAGGRVETQYF; DNA: TGCGCCAGCAGGGCAGGGGGCAGGGTAGAGACCCAGTACTTC
J: TRBJ1-6; size: NA; D: TRBD1; V: TRBV3-1/TRBV3-2; CDR3: CASSYGQGLSPLHF; DNA: TGTGCCAGCAGTTACGGACAGGGGCTTTCACCCCTCCACTTT
J: TRBJ1-5; size: NA; D: NA; V: TRBV13; CDR3: CASSLQGGNQPQHF; DNA: TGTGCCAGCAGCTTACAGGGAGGCAATCAGCCCCAGCATTTT
J: TRBJ1-1; size: NA; D: NA; V: TRBV19; CDR3: CASSLRDRYTEAFF; DNA: TGTGCCAGTAGCCTCCGGGACCGCTACACTGAAGCTTTCTTT
J: TRBJ1-5; size: NA; D: TRBD1; V: TRBV5-1; CDR3: CASRQGRNQPQHF; DNA: TGCGCCAGTAGACAGGGTCGGAATCAGCCCCAGCATTTT
J: TRBJ1-4; size: NA; D: TRBD1; V: TRBV28; CDR3: CASSPGQVTEKLFF; DNA: TGTGCCAGCAGCCCGGGACAGGTGACTGAAAAACTGTTTTTT
J: TRBJ2-3; size: NA; D: TRBD2; V: TRBV3-1/TRBV3-2; CDR3: CASSQGRLAGGPRLGTQYF; DNA: TGTGCCAGCAGCCAGGGAAGACTAGCGGGGGGGCCGAGGTTAGGTACGCAGTATTTT
J: TRBJ1-3; size: NA; D: NA; V: TRBV5-4; CDR3: CASSLEGARGNTIYF; DNA: TGTGCCAGCAGCTTGGAAGGGGCGCGTGGAAACACCATATATTTT
J: TRBJ1-5; size: NA; D: TRBD1; V: TRBV25-1; CDR3: CASSEPGQGNQPQHF; DNA: TGTGCCAGCAGTGAACCGGGACAGGGAAACCAGCCCCAGCATTTT
J: TRBJ2-7; size: NA; D: NA; V: TRBV30; CDR3: CAWSQARGPYEQYF; DNA: TGTGCCTGGAGCCAGGCAAGGGGTCCCTACGAGCAGTACTTC
J: TRBJ2-1; size: NA; D: NA; V: TRBV9; CDR3: CASSGEGGLSSYNEQFF; DNA: TGTGCCAGCAGCGGAGAGGGGGGCCTAAGCTCCTACAATGAGCAGTTCTTC
J: TRBJ2-2; size: NA; D: NA; V: TRBV6-4; CDR3: CASRDHYTGELFF; DNA: TGTGCCAGCAGAGACCATTACACCGGGGAGCTGTTTTTT
J: TRBJ2-2; size: NA; D: NA; V: TRBV9; CDR3: CASSVVLEAGELFF; DNA: TGTGCCAGCAGCGTAGTGTTGGAGGCCGGGGAGCTGTTTTTT
J: TRBJ1-2; size: NA; D: NA; V: TRBV6-2/TRBV6-3; CDR3: CASSQGTHGYTF; DNA: TGTGCCAGCAGCCAGGGTACGCATGGCTACACCTTC
J: TRBJ1-5; size: once; D: NA; V: TRBV6-5; CDR3: CASSYSQGPNQPQHF; DNA: TGTGCCAGCAGTTACTCTCAGGGGCCAAATCAGCCCCAGCATTTT
J: TRBJ2-7; size: NA; D: TRBD2; V: TRBV11-2; CDR3: CASSLASGYYEQYF; DNA: TGTGCCAGCAGCTTGGCTAGCGGTTACTACGAGCAGTACTTC
J: TRBJ1-1; size: NA; D: NA; V: TRBV6-5; CDR3: CASSYAGVTEAFF; DNA: TGTGCCAGCAGTTACGCAGGGGTCACTGAAGCTTTCTTT
J: TRBJ1-2; size: NA; D: NA; V: TRBV19; CDR3: CASSMKSGGAMDGYTF; DNA: TGTGCCAGTAGTATGAAGTCTGGGGGGGCGATGGATGGCTACACCTTC
J: TRBJ1-6; size: NA; D: TRBD1; V: TRBV14; CDR3: CASSQLTGANSPLHF; DNA: TGTGCCAGCAGCCAACTGACAGGGGCCAATTCACCCCTCCACTTT
J: TRBJ2-1; size: NA; D: TRBD1; V: TRBV11-2; CDR3: CASMIGQGARNEQFF; DNA: TGTGCCAGCATGATCGGACAGGGGGCAAGGAATGAGCAGTTCTTC
J: TRBJ2-7; size: NA; D: NA; V: TRBV28; CDR3: CASNPPGRGSYEQYF; DNA: TGTGCCAGCAATCCCCCGGGACGGGGCTCCTACGAGCAGTACTTC
J: TRBJ1-3; size: NA; D: TRBD1; V: TRBV18; CDR3: CASSSTGTRAGNTIYF; DNA: TGTGCCAGCTCTTCGACAGGGACAAGGGCTGGAAACACCATATATTTT
J: TRBJ2-5; size: NA; D: TRBD1; V: TRBV19; CDR3: CASRSPGQQETQYF; DNA: TGTGCCAGTAGGTCTCCGGGACAGCAAGAGACCCAGTACTTC
J: TRBJ2-1; size: NA; D: TRBD2; V: TRBV5-1; CDR3: CASSLTLANEQFF; DNA: TGCGCCAGCAGCCTGACACTAGCGAATGAGCAGTTCTTC
J: TRBJ2-3; size: NA; D: TRBD2; V: TRBV5-1; CDR3: CASSRGTSGEDTQYF; DNA: TGCGCCAGCAGCAGAGGGACTAGCGGGGAAGATACGCAGTATTTT
J: TRBJ1-1; size: NA; D: NA; V: TRBV28; CDR3: CASINARNTEAFF; DNA: TGTGCCAGCATAAATGCACGGAACACTGAAGCTTTCTTT
J: TRBJ2-2; size: NA; D: NA; V: TRBV11-3; CDR3: CASIGTVNTGELFF; DNA: TGTGCCAGCATAGGGACGGTGAACACCGGGGAGCTGTTTTTT
J: TRBJ2-1; size: NA; D: NA; V: TRBV19; CDR3: CASGNTGSSYNEQFF; DNA: TGTGCCAGTGGAAACACAGGAAGCTCCTACAATGAGCAGTTCTTC
J: TRBJ1-6; size: NA; D: NA; V: TRBV7-9; CDR3: CASGGPNSPLHF; DNA: TGTGCCAGCGGGGGACCGAATTCACCCCTCCACTTT
J: TRBJ2-1; size: NA; D: TRBD2; V: TRBV15; CDR3: CATGRSGGAREQFF; DNA: TGTGCCACCGGACGTAGCGGGGGGGCCCGGGAGCAGTTCTTC
J: TRBJ1-6; size: NA; D: TRBD1; V: TRBV5-8; CDR3: CASSLGTGPNSPLHF; DNA: TGTGCCAGCAGCCTGGGGACAGGGCCCAATTCACCCCTCCACTTT